This TCR beta chain stems from a study of control samples from healthy donors and cancer patients. The CDR3 loop spans 12 amino acids. Trimming took 8 bases from V and 5 from J, leaving 10 bases between them. Germline V CDR1 and CDR2: SEHNR, FQNEAQ (reference sequence). Produced via immunoSEQ multiplex PCR; TCRdb's table is partial and in-frame only. The table has roughly 120,000 clones, 93% seen once. This clone was observed once. Material for sequencing was blood. This TCR derives from a young man in good health. The V call is TRBV7-9, the J call TRBJ1-3; D gene uncertain. The CDR3 DNA sequence: TGTGCCAGCGGCATCGGGCGAAACACCATATATTTT. Translated, it gives CASGIGRNTIYF.